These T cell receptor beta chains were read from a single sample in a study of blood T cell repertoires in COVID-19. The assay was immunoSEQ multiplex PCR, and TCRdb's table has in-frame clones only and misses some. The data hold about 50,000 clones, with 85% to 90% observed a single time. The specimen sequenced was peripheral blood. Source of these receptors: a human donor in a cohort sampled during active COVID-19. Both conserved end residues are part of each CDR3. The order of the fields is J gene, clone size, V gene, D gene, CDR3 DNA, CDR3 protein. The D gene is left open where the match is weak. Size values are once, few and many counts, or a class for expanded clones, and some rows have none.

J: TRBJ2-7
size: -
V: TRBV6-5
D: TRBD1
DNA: TGTGCCAGCAACCCGACAGGGGCCACCTACGAGCAGTACTTC
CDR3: CASNPTGATYEQYF

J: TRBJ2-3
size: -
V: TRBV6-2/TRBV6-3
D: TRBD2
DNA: TGTGCCAGCAGTTACCCAGGGACTAGCGGACCCGCGAGCACAGATACGCAGTATTTT
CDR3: CASSYPGTSGPASTDTQYF

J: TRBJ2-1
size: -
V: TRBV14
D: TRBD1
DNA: TGTGCCAGCAGCCAACCGGGACAGGGGGCTTCGAATGAGCAGTTCTTC
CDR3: CASSQPGQGASNEQFF

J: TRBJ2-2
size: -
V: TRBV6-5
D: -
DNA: TGTGCCAGCACCGCGGGGCAGTTAAACACCGGGGAGCTGTTTTTT
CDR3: CASTAGQLNTGELFF

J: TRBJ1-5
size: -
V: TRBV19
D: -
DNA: TGTGCCAGTAGTATTGGGGGCTGGCCCCAGCATTTT
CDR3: CASSIGGWPQHF

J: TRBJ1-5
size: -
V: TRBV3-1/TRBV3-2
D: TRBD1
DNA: TGTGCCAGCAGCCTCGGACAGGGGAGGAACAATCAGCCCCAGCATTTT
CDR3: CASSLGQGRNNQPQHF

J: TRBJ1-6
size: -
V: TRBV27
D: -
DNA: TGTGCCAGCAGTTTACGCAGCTCCTATAATTCACCCCTCCACTTT
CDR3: CASSLRSSYNSPLHF

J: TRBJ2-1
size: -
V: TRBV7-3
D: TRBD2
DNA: TGTGCCAGCAGCTTAACGGGGGTAGCGGGAGGGCGGCTCTACAATGAGCAGTTCTTC
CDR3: CASSLTGVAGGRLYNEQFF

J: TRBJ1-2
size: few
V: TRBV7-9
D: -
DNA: TGTGCCAGCAGCCGTGGCGGCGTAGGCTACACCTTC
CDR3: CASSRGGVGYTF

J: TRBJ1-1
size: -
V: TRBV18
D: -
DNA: TGTGCCAGCTCACGAGAGCTGAACACTGAAGCTTTCTTT
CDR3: CASSRELNTEAFF

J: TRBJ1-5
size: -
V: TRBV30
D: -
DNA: TGTGCCTGGAGTGCGGGGAATAATCAGCCCCAGCATTTT
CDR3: CAWSAGNNQPQHF

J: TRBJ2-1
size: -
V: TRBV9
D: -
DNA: TGTGCCAGCAGCCCCAGGGGTTACGATGAGCAGTTCTTC
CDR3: CASSPRGYDEQFF

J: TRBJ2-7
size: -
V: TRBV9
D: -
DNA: TGTGCCAGCAGCGTAGGGTATAGCGCCTACGAGCAGTACTTC
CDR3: CASSVGYSAYEQYF

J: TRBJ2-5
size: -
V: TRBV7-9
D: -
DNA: TGTGCCAGCAGCTTAGGTGCAGGTCTAGAGACCCAGTACTTC
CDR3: CASSLGAGLETQYF

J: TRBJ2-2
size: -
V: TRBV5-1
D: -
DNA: TGCGCCAGCAGCTTGGCCACAGGGGAGCTGTTTTTT
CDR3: CASSLATGELFF

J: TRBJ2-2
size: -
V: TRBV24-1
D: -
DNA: TGTGCCGCCAGTGATACAGAGCCCACCGGGGAGCTGTTTTTT
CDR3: CAASDTEPTGELFF

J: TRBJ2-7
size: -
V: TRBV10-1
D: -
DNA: TGCGCCAGCTCCGAGGGACTTACCTACGAGCAGTACTTC
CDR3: CASSEGLTYEQYF

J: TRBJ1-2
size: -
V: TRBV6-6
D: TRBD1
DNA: TGTGCCAGCAGCCAACCGGGACAGGGGGCGACCTATGGCTACACCTTC
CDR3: CASSQPGQGATYGYTF

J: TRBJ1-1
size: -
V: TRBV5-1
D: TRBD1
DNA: TGCGCCAGCAGCCCACAGGGGGCGGAAACTGAAGCTTTCTTT
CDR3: CASSPQGAETEAFF

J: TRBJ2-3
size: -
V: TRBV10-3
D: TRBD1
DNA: TGTGCCATCAGTGAGTCGACAGGGGGCGCAGATACGCAGTATTTT
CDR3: CAISESTGGADTQYF

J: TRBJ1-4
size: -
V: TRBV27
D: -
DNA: TGTGCCAGCAGTTGGAGCGGAGGACGGCGAGGAGAAAAACTGTTTTTT
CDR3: CASSWSGGRRGEKLFF

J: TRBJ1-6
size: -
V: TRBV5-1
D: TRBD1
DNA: TGCGCCAGCGGTCCGGGACAGGGGGCTTCTAATTCACCCCTCCACTTT
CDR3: CASGPGQGASNSPLHF

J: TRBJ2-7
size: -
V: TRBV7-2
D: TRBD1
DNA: TGTGCCAGCAGCCCAACGGGACAGGGCTACGAGCAGTACTTC
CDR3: CASSPTGQGYEQYF

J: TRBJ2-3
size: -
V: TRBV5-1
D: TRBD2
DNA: TGCGCCAGCAGCTTGGTAGCGGGGGGCCCCACAGATACGCAGTATTTT
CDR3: CASSLVAGGPTDTQYF

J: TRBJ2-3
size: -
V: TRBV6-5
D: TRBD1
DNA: TGTGCCAGCAGTTACCGACAGGGGGTGAGCGATACGCAGTATTTT
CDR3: CASSYRQGVSDTQYF

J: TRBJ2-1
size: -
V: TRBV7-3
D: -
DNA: TGTGCCAGCAGCCCCACGCTCAGCTCCTACAATGAGCAGTTCTTC
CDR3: CASSPTLSSYNEQFF

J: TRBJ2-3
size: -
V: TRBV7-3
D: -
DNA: TGTGCCAGCAGTCGGCGGCATTACACAGATACGCAGTATTTT
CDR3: CASSRRHYTDTQYF

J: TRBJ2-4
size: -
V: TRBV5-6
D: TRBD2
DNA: TGTGCCAGCAGCTTGGGCGGGAGTGAGGCCAAAAACATTCAGTACTTC
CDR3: CASSLGGSEAKNIQYF

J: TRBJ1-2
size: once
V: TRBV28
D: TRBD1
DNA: TGTGCCAGCAGCCCCTCGACAGGGGGCAGTGGCTACACCTTC
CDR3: CASSPSTGGSGYTF

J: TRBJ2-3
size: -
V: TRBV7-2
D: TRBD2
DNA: TGTGCCAGCAGCACCGGGACTAGCGGGAGTAGGATCGGTACGCAGTATTTT
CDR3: CASSTGTSGSRIGTQYF

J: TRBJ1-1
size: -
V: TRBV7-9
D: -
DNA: TGTGCCAGCAGCCCGATCTCTGACAAGGGGACTGAAGCTTTCTTT
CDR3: CASSPISDKGTEAFF

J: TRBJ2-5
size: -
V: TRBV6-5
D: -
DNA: TGTGCCAGCAGCCGACAGGACAAAGAGACCCAGTACTTC
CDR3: CASSRQDKETQYF

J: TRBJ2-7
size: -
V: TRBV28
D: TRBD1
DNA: TGTGCCAGCAAGGGGACAGGGGGTCCCTACGAGCAGTACTTC
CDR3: CASKGTGGPYEQYF

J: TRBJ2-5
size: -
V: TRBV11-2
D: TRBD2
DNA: TGTGCCAGCAGCGCCTCGGGGGGGCATGAGACCCAGTACTTC
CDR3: CASSASGGHETQYF

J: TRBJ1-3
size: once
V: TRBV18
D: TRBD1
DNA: TGTGCCAGCTCACCAAAGTGGGTCGACAGGGGGCCAGGAAACACCATATATTTT
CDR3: CASSPKWVDRGPGNTIYF

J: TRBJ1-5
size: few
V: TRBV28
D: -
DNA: TGTGCCAGCACCGCTGCAGGGCGCAATCAGCCCCAGCATTTT
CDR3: CASTAAGRNQPQHF

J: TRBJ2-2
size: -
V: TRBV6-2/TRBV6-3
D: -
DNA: TGTGCCAGCAGCCCGGGACAGAACACCGGGGAGCTGTTTTTT
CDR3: CASSPGQNTGELFF

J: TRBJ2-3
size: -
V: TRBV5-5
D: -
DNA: TGTGCCAGCAGCTTGAACAGTCGCACAGATACGCAGTATTTT
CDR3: CASSLNSRTDTQYF

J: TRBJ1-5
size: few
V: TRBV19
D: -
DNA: TGTGCCAGTAGTATAGATCATGGCCGGCGGGGCAATCAGCCCCAGCATTTT
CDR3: CASSIDHGRRGNQPQHF

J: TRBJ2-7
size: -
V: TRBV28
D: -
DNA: TGTGCCAGCAGTTTGCGAGGCTACGAGCAGTACTTC
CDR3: CASSLRGYEQYF

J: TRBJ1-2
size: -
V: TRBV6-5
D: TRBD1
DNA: TGTGCCAGCAGGCAGCAGGGGGCAGGGAACTATGGCTACACCTTC
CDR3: CASRQQGAGNYGYTF